This T cell receptor beta chain was observed in a study of blood T cell repertoires in COVID-19. Per germline, CDR1 LGHDT and CDR2 YNNKEL (reference sequence). This CDR3 region has 12 residues. Trimming took 4 bases from V and 4 from J, leaving 7 bases between them. Here immunoSEQ multiplex PCR was the method, and the copy in TCRdb shows in-frame clones only, minus some. The top ten hold around 2.3% of the sample, which has 40,000 to 45,000 clones, roughly 90% seen once. This clonotype originated in a human donor in a cohort sampled during active COVID-19. The rearrangement links TRBV3-1 (or the pseudogene TRBV3-2) to TRBJ2-5; no definite D call. The sample was peripheral blood. CDR3 loop: CASSLYGETQYF. The DNA for the CDR3 is TGTGCCAGCAGCCTGTACGGAGAGACCCAGTACTTC.